This T cell receptor beta chain was sequenced during a study of cytomegalovirus exposure and HLA in healthy donors. Primers: 60 Vbeta forward and 13 Jbeta reverse. The repertoire was sequenced with immunoSEQ multiplex PCR; TCRdb's copy has only in-frame clones and lacks some. The repertoire has some 140,000 clones, roughly 77% of them found once; the top ten carry roughly 7.7%. Germline V gene sequence: CDR1 SGHTA, CDR2 FQGNSA. V shed 4 bases and J 7 bases; nucleotides not matched to a gene: 12. The CDR3 covers 16 residues. This rearrangement joins TRBV7-2 to TRBJ2-5; TRBD2 aligns across 10 bases. The origin of this receptor is a man aged 30-40 years in good health and CMV-seropositive. Sequencing was done on a sample of PBMCs. The CDR3 reads CASSSASGGLKRTQYF. CDR3 coding DNA: TGTGCCAGCAGCTCTGCTAGCGGGGGACTTAAGAGGACCCAGTACTTC.